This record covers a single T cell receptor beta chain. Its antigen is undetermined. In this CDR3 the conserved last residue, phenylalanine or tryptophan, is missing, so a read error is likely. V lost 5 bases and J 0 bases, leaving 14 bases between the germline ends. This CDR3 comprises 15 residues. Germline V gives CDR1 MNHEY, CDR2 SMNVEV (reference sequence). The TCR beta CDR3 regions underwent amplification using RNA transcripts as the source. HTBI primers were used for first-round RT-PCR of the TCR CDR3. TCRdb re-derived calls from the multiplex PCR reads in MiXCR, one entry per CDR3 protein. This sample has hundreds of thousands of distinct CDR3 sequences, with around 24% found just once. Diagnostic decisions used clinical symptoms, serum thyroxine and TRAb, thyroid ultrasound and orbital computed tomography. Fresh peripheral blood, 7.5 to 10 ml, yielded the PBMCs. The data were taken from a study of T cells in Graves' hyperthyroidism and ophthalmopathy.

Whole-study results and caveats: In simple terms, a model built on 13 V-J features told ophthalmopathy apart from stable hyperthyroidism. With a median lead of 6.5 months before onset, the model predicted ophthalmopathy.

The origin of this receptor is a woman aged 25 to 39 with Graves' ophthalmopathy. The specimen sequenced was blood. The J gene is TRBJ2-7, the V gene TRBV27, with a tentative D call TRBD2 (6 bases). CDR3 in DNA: TGTGCCAGCAGTAAATTGGGCGGGGTCTCCTACGAGCAGTACTAC. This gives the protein CASSKLGGVSYEQYY.